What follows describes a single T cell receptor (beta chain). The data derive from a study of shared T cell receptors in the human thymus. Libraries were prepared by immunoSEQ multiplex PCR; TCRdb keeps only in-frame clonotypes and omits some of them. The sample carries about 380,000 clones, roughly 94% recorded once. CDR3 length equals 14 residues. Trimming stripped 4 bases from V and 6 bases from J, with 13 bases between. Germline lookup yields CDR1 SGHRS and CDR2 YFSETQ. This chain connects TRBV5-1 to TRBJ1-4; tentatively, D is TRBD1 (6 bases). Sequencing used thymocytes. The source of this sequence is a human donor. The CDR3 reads CASSGGEGDEKLFF. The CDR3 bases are TGCGCCAGCAGCGGTGGCGAGGGGGATGAAAAACTGTTTTTT. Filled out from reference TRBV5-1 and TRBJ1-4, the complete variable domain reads KAGVTQTPRYLIKTRGQQVTLSCSPISGHRSVSWYQQTPGQGLQFLFEYFSETQRNKGNFPGRFSGRQFSNSRSEMNVSTLELGDSALYLCASSGGEGDEKLFFGSGTQLSVL.